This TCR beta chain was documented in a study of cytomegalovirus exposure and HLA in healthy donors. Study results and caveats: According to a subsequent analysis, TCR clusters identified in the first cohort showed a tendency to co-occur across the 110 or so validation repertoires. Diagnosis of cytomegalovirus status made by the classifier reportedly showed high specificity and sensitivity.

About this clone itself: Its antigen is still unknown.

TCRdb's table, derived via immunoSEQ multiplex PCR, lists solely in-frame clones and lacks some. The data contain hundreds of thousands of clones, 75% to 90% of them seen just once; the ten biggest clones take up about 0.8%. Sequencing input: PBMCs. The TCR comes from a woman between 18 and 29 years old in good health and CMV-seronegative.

CDR3 sequence reads: CASSLGLSYEQYF. CDR3 bases: TGTGCCAGCAGCCTGGGCCTCTCCTACGAGCAGTACTTC. J is TRBJ2-7 and V is TRBV27, with D hard to call. The CDR3 spans 13 residues. Germline V gene sequence: CDR1 MNHEY, CDR2 SMNVEV (reference sequence). Trimming took 6 bases from V and 0 from J, leaving 9 bases between them.